These 17 T cell receptor beta chains originate from one sample sequenced in a study of T cells in Graves' hyperthyroidism and ophthalmopathy. Amplification targeted TCR beta CDR3 regions from RNA transcripts. When the TCR CDR3 underwent first-round RT-PCR, the HTBI primer set was used. TCRdb reanalysed the multiplex PCR reads using MiXCR and keeps one entry per CDR3 protein. The table includes about 380,000 distinct CDR3 sequences, around 18% detected once. The material sequenced was blood. All receptors derive from a man between 18 and 35 years old with Graves' ophthalmopathy.

This clonotype occurred a few times. The chain has TRBV7-2 and TRBJ2-1, with no clear D. The V and J ends lost 5 bases and 13 bases respectively, with 12 bases between them. Germline CDR1 is SGHTA and CDR2 is FQGNSA. This CDR3 has 11 residues. CDR3 sequence reads: CASSAAQRQFF. CDR3 DNA sequence: TGTGCCAGCAGCGCAGCTCAGCGTCAGTTCTTC.

Many counts were recorded for this clonotype. The chain is built from TRBV18 and TRBJ1-3, with a possible D match to TRBD1 (6 bases). This CDR3 has 15 amino acids. CDR1 KGHSH and CDR2 LQKENI come from the germline V gene. Trimming left V 3 bases short and J 8 bases short, with 17 bases between. The CDR3 region has the DNA TGTGCCAGCTCACCGTCCAGGGGTAGGAGAGACACCATATATTTT. Encoded protein: CASSPSRGRRDTIYF.

In the case of this clonotype: A much bigger clone sits one base away, suggesting this may be a read error. The CDR3 DNA follows: TGTGCCGGCAGTTACGTTGGGGGCTCCTACGAGCAGTACTTC. This gives the protein CAGSYVGGSYEQYF. The V call is TRBV6-9, the J call TRBJ2-7; perhaps D is TRBD1 or TRBD2 (5 bases each). This CDR3 is built from 14 residues. The germline gives CDR1 MNHGY, CDR2 SVAAGI.

This clonotype has ten or more counts. The chain uses TRBV27 and TRBJ1-5, with 7 positions matching TRBD1. The CDR3 covers 16 residues. CDR1 and CDR2 (germline): MNHEY, SMNVEV (reference sequence). Trimming took 3 bases from V and 7 from J; bases not matched to a gene: 12. The CDR3 sequence: CASSFSDRVVEQPQHF. The CDR3 DNA follows: TGTGCCAGCAGTTTTTCCGACAGGGTGGTGGAGCAGCCCCAGCATTTT.

This clonotype was observed at least ten times. V is TRBV27 and J is TRBJ2-1, with D hard to call. The CDR3 spans 19 residues. Trimming cost V 0 bases and J 1 base, with 19 bases left between them. Germline V lookup: CDR1 MNHEY, CDR2 SMNVEV (reference sequence). The CDR3 loop is CASSLSIGWQTPSYNEQFF. Here the CDR3 DNA reads TGTGCCAGCAGTTTATCGATAGGGTGGCAGACCCCATCCTACAATGAGCAGTTCTTC.

This clonotype was observed once. CDR3 nucleotide sequence: TGTGCCAGCAGTTGGGTCAGCGACTACGAGCAGTACTTC. Residues: CASSWVSDYEQYF. The chain has TRBV6-2 or TRBV6-3 and TRBJ2-7; D unresolved. Germline loops: CDR1 MNHEY, CDR2 SVGEGT. The CDR3 has 13 residues. The ends were cut back, 4 bases at V and 3 bases at J, with 10 bases in the middle.

This clonotype has ten or more counts. V is TRBV5-6 and J is TRBJ1-1; a weak D match, TRBD1 (5 bases). The ends were cut back, 1 base at V and 8 bases at J, with 6 bases in the middle. Germline CDR1 SGHDT, CDR2 YYEEEE. The CDR3 runs to 11 residues. The CDR3 here is CASSLNREAFF. CDR3 nucleotide sequence: TGTGCCAGCAGCTTGAACAGGGAAGCTTTCTTT. Looking up the rest from reference TRBV5-6 and TRBJ1-1 gives the full variable domain: DAGVTQSPTHLIKTRGQQVTLRCSPKSGHDTVSWYQQALGQGPQFIFQYYEEEERQRGNFPDRFSGHQFPNYSSELNVNALLLGDSALYLCASSLNREAFFGQGTRLTVV.

There are many counts of this clonotype. The V and J genes are TRBV11-2 and TRBJ2-3; 8 bases align to TRBD2. The CDR3 is 16 amino acids. CDR1 is SGHAT, CDR2 FQNNGV, per germline. The V segment lost 6 bases and the J segment 1 base; nucleotides outside the gene matches: 9. The CDR3 loop is CASSRGGIGRTDTQYF. Written as DNA, the CDR3 is TGTGCCAGCAGTCGGGGGGGAATAGGACGCACAGATACGCAGTATTTT. The complete variable domain, with remaining parts taken from reference TRBV11-2 and TRBJ2-3, reads EAGVAQSPRYKIIEKRQSVAFWCNPISGHATLYWYQQILGQGPKLLIQFQNNGVVDDSQLPKDRFSAERLKGVDSTLKIQPAKLEDSAVYLCASSRGGIGRTDTQYFGPGTRLTVL.

This clonotype was counted between two and nine times. The J gene is TRBJ1-1, the V gene TRBV6-2 or TRBV6-3, with D hard to call. Trimming cost V 8 bases and J 1 base, with 17 bases left between them. This CDR3 spans 15 amino acids. The germline CDR1 and CDR2 sequences are MNHEY and SVGEGT. DNA for the CDR3: TGTGCCAGCCGCAGAGTACGATTAAAGAACACTGAAGCTTTCTTT. It translates to CASRRVRLKNTEAFF.

This clonotype was observed many times. The rearrangement joins TRBV2 to TRBJ2-5; D gene unclear. Trimming took 5 bases from V and 0 from J, leaving 10 bases between them. The CDR3 extends over 14 amino acids. CDR1 is SNHLY, CDR2 FYNNEI, per germline. This CDR3 reads CASSLQLNQETQYF. The CDR3, as DNA: TGTGCCAGCAGTTTACAGCTAAACCAAGAGACCCAGTACTTC.

This clonotype was recorded many times. The chain combines TRBV6-1 with TRBJ2-3; 8 positions agree with TRBD1. Germline V CDR1 and CDR2: MNHNS, SASEGT. V lost 8 bases and J lost 1; bases outside the gene matches: 14. The CDR3 length is 17 residues. CDR3 sequence (DNA): TGTGCCAGCTCCTCCGGCCGGACAGGGTCAGGCACAGATACGCAGTATTTT. Encoded protein: CASSSGRTGSGTDTQYF.

This clonotype was detected ten times or more. The rearrangement links TRBV12-3 or TRBV12-4 to TRBJ1-2, with no clear D. Trimming took 0 bases from V and 7 from J, leaving 9 bases between them. CDR3 length equals 13 residues. The CDR3 protein is CASSLALGSGYTF. CDR3 coding DNA: TGTGCCAGCAGTTTAGCGCTGGGCTCTGGCTACACCTTC.

In this sample, this clonotype turned up a few times. The rearrangement uses TRBV3-1 and TRBJ2-3; no definite D call. This CDR3 region has 14 residues. The V end lost 0 bases, the J end lost 5 bases, and 9 bases lay between the germline ends. CDR1 and CDR2 from the germline V gene are LGHDT and YNNKEL (reference sequence). The CDR3 sequence: CASSQDFLGDTQYF. The CDR3 DNA follows: TGTGCCAGCAGCCAAGATTTTTTAGGAGATACGCAGTATTTT.

In regard to this clonotype: A much larger clone sits a single nucleotide away, making a read error possible. The J gene is TRBJ2-7, the V gene TRBV6-1; D may be TRBD1 (5 bases). The CDR3 consists of 11 residues. Germline loops: CDR1 MNHNS, CDR2 SASEGT. This CDR3 is CVSQGSHEQYF. The DNA for the CDR3 is TGTGTCAGCCAGGGATCCCACGAGCAGTACTTC.

This clonotype has ten or more counts. The chain is built from TRBV28 and TRBJ1-1; the D is unclear. This CDR3 has 16 amino acids. Germline-derived CDR1 and CDR2 are MDHEN and SYDVKM. V was cut by 4 bases and J by 0 bases, with 15 bases left in between. CDR3 coding DNA: TGTGCCAGCAGTTCCCCTATGAGTTACATGAACACTGAAGCTTTCTTT. Translation gives CASSSPMSYMNTEAFF.

Ten or more counts support this clonotype. The chain couples TRBV12-3 or TRBV12-4 to TRBJ2-1; weak D call: TRBD2 (6 bases). CDR3 length equals 16 residues. Trimming removed 3 bases from V and 0 bases from J, with 12 bases in between. The DNA for the CDR3 is TGTGCCAGCAGTTTGTATGCGGGGAGCTCCTACAATGAGCAGTTCTTC. The encoded protein is CASSLYAGSSYNEQFF.

This clonotype was picked up many times. This chain uses TRBV11-2 with TRBJ2-7, with 11 nucleotides matching TRBD1. The germline V gene encodes CDR1 SGHAT and CDR2 FQNNGV. The V segment lost 3 bases and the J segment 5 bases; nucleotides outside the gene matches: 18. The CDR3 consists of 19 residues. The CDR3 protein is CASSLFPPKGDRGFHEQYF. CDR3 coding DNA: TGTGCCAGCAGCTTGTTCCCCCCAAAGGGGGACAGGGGGTTCCACGAGCAGTACTTC.